Below are 17 T cell receptor beta chains sequenced from a single sample in a study of blood T cell repertoires in COVID-19. TCRdb keeps only in-frame clones here, not all; method: immunoSEQ multiplex PCR. The sample has 68,000 or so clones, about 92% seen once. Sequenced input: peripheral blood. The receptors were gathered from a man over 45 with COVID-19, enrolled during active disease.

This sequence joins TRBV5-1 and TRBJ2-2, with 8 bases identical to TRBD2. Trimming cost V 0 bases and J 2 bases; bases outside gene matches: 9. The germline CDR1 and CDR2 sequences are SGHRS and YFSETQ. The CDR3 runs to 18 residues. The CDR3 loop reads CASSLVGVAGPNTGELFF. The CDR3 DNA sequence: TGCGCCAGCAGCTTGGTGGGGGTAGCGGGACCTAACACCGGGGAGCTGTTTTTT.

In nucleotides, the CDR3 is TGTGCCAGCAGCTGGGGACAGTACAATGAGCAGTTCTTC. Encoded protein: CASSWGQYNEQFF. The rearrangement links TRBV5-8 to TRBJ2-1; TRBD1 matches at 7 bases. Germline V gene lookup returns CDR1 SGHTS and CDR2 YDEGEE. The CDR3 totals 13 residues. V was clipped by 3 bases and J by 4 bases; unmatched bases: 1. Complete variable domain (other parts from reference TRBV5-8 and TRBJ2-1): EAGVTQSPTHLIKTRGQQATLRCSPISGHTSVYWYQQALGLGLQFLLWYDEGEERNRGNFPPRFSGRQFPNYSSELNVNALELEDSALYLCASSWGQYNEQFFGPGTRLTVL.

This clone was detected once. The J gene is TRBJ2-3, the V gene TRBV14, with D tentatively TRBD2 (5 bases). Germline V gene sequence: CDR1 SGHDN, CDR2 FVKESK. This CDR3 is 12 amino acids long. V was clipped by 5 bases and J by 8 bases, with 11 bases between them. CDR3 region: CASSFQLGTQYF. Written as DNA, the CDR3 is TGTGCCAGCAGCTTCCAACTAGGTACGCAGTATTTT.

This CDR3 reads CASSLNPGQGLETQYF. The CDR3 nucleotides read TGTGCCAGCAGCTTGAATCCGGGACAGGGGTTAGAGACCCAGTACTTC. V gene TRBV5-5 combines with J gene TRBJ2-5; the match to TRBD1 covers 10 bases. J lost 4 bases, V lost 1 base, and 7 bases had no gene match. The CDR3 runs to 16 residues. The germline CDR1 and CDR2 sequences are SGHKS and YYEKEE (reference sequence).

The chain combines TRBV19 with TRBJ2-7; 9 bases line up with TRBD1. The germline V gene has CDR1 LNHDA and CDR2 SQIVND (reference sequence). CDR3 length equals 14 residues. Unmatched junction bases numbered 4, after V lost 5 bases and J lost 2 bases. The CDR3 sequence is CASSVRDRAYEQYF. CDR3 in DNA: TGTGCCAGTAGTGTCCGGGACAGGGCCTACGAGCAGTACTTC.

This chain links TRBV3-1 (or the pseudogene TRBV3-2) with TRBJ1-1; perhaps TRBD1 as D (5 bases). CDR3 length: 13 residues. Germline CDR1 is LGHDT and CDR2 is YNNKEL (reference sequence). Trimming removed 0 bases from V and 10 bases from J, with 12 bases in between. The CDR3 reads CASSQDRGRVAFF. The CDR3 nucleotides are TGTGCCAGCAGCCAAGATCGAGGCAGGGTAGCTTTCTTT.

This clone appeared a single time. This sequence joins TRBV5-5 and TRBJ1-3; 7 bases align to TRBD1. The ends lost 4 bases at V and 8 bases at J; junction bases unmatched: 9. The CDR3 spans 14 residues. Germline V gene lookup returns CDR1 SGHKS and CDR2 YYEKEE (reference sequence). CDR3 protein: CASSHQGGGDTIYF. DNA of the CDR3: TGTGCCAGCAGCCACCAAGGGGGCGGAGACACCATATATTTT.

The V gene is TRBV7-2, the J gene TRBJ2-2; 10 bases map to TRBD2. The CDR3 has 15 residues. Germline V gene sequence: CDR1 SGHTA, CDR2 FQGNSA. V lost 6 bases, J lost 5 bases, and 6 bases stayed unmatched. Here the CDR3 DNA reads TGTGCCAGCAGTTCAAGCGGGAGGGTGACCGGGGAGCTGTTTTTT. Translating gives CASSSSGRVTGELFF.

This chain connects TRBV12-3 or TRBV12-4 to TRBJ2-7, with D hard to call. V was cut by 3 bases and J by 3 bases, with 9 bases left in between. The CDR3 extends over 13 amino acids. Here the CDR3 reads CASSFRFHYEQYF. The CDR3 bases are TGTGCCAGCAGTTTCAGGTTCCACTACGAGCAGTACTTC.

This rearrangement joins TRBV7-2 to TRBJ2-2; D ambiguous. V was cut by 1 base and J by 0 bases, with 9 bases left in between. Per the germline V gene, CDR1 is SGHTA and CDR2 is FQGNSA. The CDR3 sequence is 16 residues long. CDR3 sequence: CASSLERLTNTGELFF. As DNA, the CDR3 is TGTGCCAGCAGCTTAGAACGGTTGACGAACACCGGGGAGCTGTTTTTT.

The chain recombines TRBV6-2 or TRBV6-3 with TRBJ2-2; 9 bases map to TRBD2. This CDR3 spans 17 amino acids. Germline V gives CDR1 MNHEY, CDR2 SVGEGT. V shed 4 bases and J 4 bases; nucleotides not matched to a gene: 10. The CDR3 nucleotides read TGTGCCAGCAGTTTCTCGCGGCGGGAGGGTCGCACCGGGGAGCTGTTTTTT. Translated: CASSFSRREGRTGELFF.

The chain employs TRBV2 and TRBJ1-4, with TRBD1 matching over 7 bases. CDR3 length: 16 residues. The V gene's germline CDR1 is SNHLY and CDR2 FYNNEI. The trim removed 6 bases at V and 7 bases at J, leaving 14 bases unmatched. The CDR3: CASRDSGTGATEKLFF. The CDR3 region has the DNA TGTGCCAGCAGGGACTCCGGCACAGGGGCGACTGAAAAACTGTTTTTT. Variable domain in full (rest from reference TRBV2 and TRBJ1-4): EPEVTQTPSHQVTQMGQEVILRCVPISNHLYFYWYRQILGQKVEFLVSFYNNEISEKSEIFDDQFSVERPDGSNFTLKIRSTKLEDSAMYFCASRDSGTGATEKLFFGSGTQLSVL.

V is TRBV5-6 and J is TRBJ1-5, with D perhaps TRBD1 (5 bases). Germline V gives CDR1 SGHDT, CDR2 YYEEEE. This CDR3 is built from 14 residues. Between the trimmed V and J ends, which lost 5 bases and 3 bases, there was a span of 12 bases. CDR3 loop: CASSMRGINQPQHF. The CDR3 nucleotides read TGTGCCAGCAGTATGCGGGGGATCAATCAGCCCCAGCATTTT.

The rearrangement joins TRBV24-1 to TRBJ1-5; D perhaps matches TRBD1 (6 bases). V lost 0 bases, J lost 5 bases, and 16 bases lay in between. The germline V gene has CDR1 KGHDR and CDR2 SFDVKD. The CDR3 spans 17 residues. The CDR3 sequence is CATSDLRGRGPYQPQHF. CDR3 DNA sequence: TGTGCCACCAGTGATTTGCGGGGCAGGGGCCCCTATCAGCCCCAGCATTTT.

This sequence joins TRBV5-1 and TRBJ2-7; 13 bases align to TRBD2. The V and J ends lost 7 bases and 2 bases, in that order; junction bases with no gene match: 0. The CDR3 spans 13 residues. The germline V gene has CDR1 SGHRS and CDR2 YFSETQ. This CDR3 is CASGTSGAYEQYF. CDR3 sequence (DNA): TGCGCCAGCGGGACTAGCGGGGCCTACGAGCAGTACTTC. Full variable domain (rest looked up from reference TRBV5-1 and TRBJ2-7): KAGVTQTPRYLIKTRGQQVTLSCSPISGHRSVSWYQQTPGQGLQFLFEYFSETQRNKGNFPGRFSGRQFSNSRSEMNVSTLELGDSALYLCASGTSGAYEQYFGPGTRLTVT.

The V and J genes are TRBV27 and TRBJ2-3; no reliable D call. From germline, CDR1 is MNHEY and CDR2 SMNVEV (reference sequence). Trimming stripped 5 bases from V and 1 base from J, with 7 bases between. This CDR3 is 13 amino acids long. The CDR3 DNA reads as TGTGCCAGCAGTCCCTCCCGCACAGATACGCAGTATTTT. It translates to CASSPSRTDTQYF.

The chain links TRBV19 to TRBJ2-7, with 11 bases matching TRBD1. The trim removed 2 bases at V and 2 bases at J, leaving 5 bases unmatched. The CDR3 extends over 16 amino acids. Germline CDR1 LNHDA, CDR2 SQIVND (reference sequence). This CDR3 reads CASSIPGQGATYEQYF. The CDR3 nucleotides are TGTGCCAGTAGTATACCCGGACAGGGGGCGACCTACGAGCAGTACTTC.